A single sample is the source of the 26 T cell receptor beta chains below, sequenced in a study of blood T cell repertoires in COVID-19. TCRdb's table, derived via immunoSEQ multiplex PCR, lists solely in-frame clones and lacks some. This sample has around 200,000 clones, with around 81% found just once. The source material was peripheral blood. Receptors were obtained from a man aged 50-59 years with active or convalescent COVID-19.

This chain links TRBV3-1 (or the pseudogene TRBV3-2) with TRBJ2-6; weak D call: TRBD2 (5 bases). Germline V gene data show CDR1 as LGHDT and CDR2 as YNNKEL (reference sequence). Trimming shortened V by 4 bases and J by 0 bases, and 16 bases separated the two germline ends. This CDR3 is built from 18 residues. The CDR3 DNA follows: TGTGCCAGCAGCCTAGGAGGTGGGTCTAGCTCTGGGGCCAACGTCCTGACTTTC. Translation gives CASSLGGGSSSGANVLTF.

The V gene is TRBV19, the J gene TRBJ1-2; 8 bases fit TRBD1. This CDR3 is built from 15 residues. Germline V gives CDR1 LNHDA, CDR2 SQIVND (reference sequence). Trimming removed 4 bases from V and 3 bases from J; junction bases left unmatched: 7. CDR3 DNA sequence: TGTGCCAGTAGTAGATTTGGACAGGGAGACTATGGCTACACCTTC. It codes for CASSRFGQGDYGYTF.

This clone was counted once. V and J are TRBV7-9 and TRBJ2-3; tentative D call: TRBD2 (5 bases). The CDR3 extends over 17 amino acids. Germline assignment: CDR1 SEHNR and CDR2 FQNEAQ (reference sequence). The V end lost 5 bases, the J end lost 3 bases, and 21 bases lay between the germline ends. Here the CDR3 reads CASSPESPGVGTDTQYF. CDR3 DNA sequence: TGTGCCAGCAGCCCCGAATCCCCCGGGGTAGGGACAGATACGCAGTATTTT.

Note on this clone: Other DNA sequences from this sample encode an identical CDR3 as well. The J gene is TRBJ2-1, the V gene TRBV19; 9 positions match TRBD2. This CDR3 has 13 amino acids. Trimming took 6 bases from V and 4 from J; bases not matched to a gene: 1. Per germline, CDR1 LNHDA and CDR2 SQIVND (reference sequence). DNA of the CDR3: TGTGCCAGTAGAACTAGCGGGTACAATGAGCAGTTCTTC. Its protein product is CASRTSGYNEQFF.

This rearrangement joins TRBV3-1 (or the pseudogene TRBV3-2) to TRBJ2-2, with TRBD1 as a possible D gene (5 bases). Germline assignment: CDR1 LGHDT and CDR2 YNNKEL (reference sequence). This CDR3 is 14 amino acids long. V shed 3 bases and J shed 6 bases, with 11 bases lying between them. The CDR3 region has the DNA TGTGCCAGCAGCCAGACACTACAGGCCGGGGAGCTGTTTTTT. Its protein is CASSQTLQAGELFF.

The chain has TRBV2 and TRBJ2-1, with D possibly TRBD2 on 7 matching bases. Per germline, CDR1 SNHLY and CDR2 FYNNEI. V shed 0 bases and J shed 6 bases, with 12 bases lying between them. CDR3 size: 15 residues. Here the CDR3 reads CASSEAGGRLNEQFF. The CDR3 coding sequence is TGTGCCAGCAGTGAAGCGGGGGGGCGTCTCAATGAGCAGTTCTTC.

This rearrangement joins TRBV7-2 to TRBJ2-5; possible D gene TRBD1, 7 bases. Germline V lookup: CDR1 SGHTA, CDR2 FQGNSA. The CDR3 loop spans 17 amino acids. The V end lost 3 bases, the J end lost 1 base, and 18 bases lay between the germline ends. The CDR3 bases are TGTGCCAGCAGCTTCCAGGGGGGCGGAAGCTTCCAAGAGACCCAGTACTTC. As protein: CASSFQGGGSFQETQYF.

V and J are TRBV4-3 and TRBJ2-2, with D possibly matching TRBD2 (7 bases). Germline loops: CDR1 LGHNA, CDR2 YSLEER. The V and J ends lost 8 bases and 5 bases respectively, with 15 bases between them. The CDR3 is made up of 14 amino acids. The CDR3 sequence is CASGGAVRTGELFF. The CDR3, as DNA: TGCGCCAGCGGGGGGGCGGTTAGGACCGGGGAGCTGTTTTTT.

This sequence joins TRBV4-2 and TRBJ2-1, with 7 bases matching TRBD1. This CDR3 is built from 15 residues. V dropped 0 bases and J dropped 3; count of bases not matched to a gene: 2. In germline, CDR1 is LGHNA, CDR2 YNFKEQ. Here the CDR3 reads CASSQDGDSYNEQFF. The CDR3 DNA is TGTGCCAGCAGCCAAGACGGGGACAGCTACAATGAGCAGTTCTTC.

The J gene is TRBJ1-4, the V gene TRBV7-2; TRBD1 is a possible D gene (6 bases). Trimming took 6 bases from V and 4 from J, leaving 12 bases between them. The germline V gene has CDR1 SGHTA and CDR2 FQGNSA. The CDR3 covers 14 residues. Written as DNA, the CDR3 is TGTGCCAGCAGGGCTGGGGGCATTAATGAAAAACTGTTTTTT. It encodes CASRAGGINEKLFF.

The V call is TRBV2, the J call TRBJ1-2; D is unclear. This CDR3 contains 13 residues. The germline CDR1 and CDR2 sequences are SNHLY and FYNNEI. Trimming removed 7 bases from V and 2 bases from J, with 11 bases in between. The CDR3 protein is CASTGGQNYGYTF. Here the CDR3 DNA reads TGTGCCAGCACAGGAGGGCAGAACTATGGCTACACCTTC. The whole variable domain, remainder taken from reference TRBV2 and TRBJ1-2, is EPEVTQTPSHQVTQMGQEVILRCVPISNHLYFYWYRQILGQKVEFLVSFYNNEISEKSEIFDDQFSVERPDGSNFTLKIRSTKLEDSAMYFCASTGGQNYGYTFGSGTRLTVV.

The rearrangement links TRBV7-2 to TRBJ2-1, with 8 bases that match TRBD2. Germline CDR1 is SGHTA and CDR2 is FQGNSA. The CDR3 totals 17 residues. V was pared by 5 bases and J by 0 bases, with 9 bases of the junction left unmatched. This chain's CDR3 is CASSAFFSGASYNEQFF. DNA for the CDR3: TGTGCCAGCAGCGCCTTCTTTAGCGGGGCCTCCTACAATGAGCAGTTCTTC.

The chain joins TRBV11-3 to TRBJ2-1; no clear D. Germline V CDR1 and CDR2: SGHNT, YENEEA. The CDR3 is made up of 13 amino acids. V was trimmed by 0 bases and J by 10 bases, leaving 10 bases between them. CDR3 amino acids: CASSLDSPGEQFF. In DNA, the CDR3 is TGTGCCAGCAGCTTAGATAGTCCCGGGGAGCAGTTCTTC.

The rearrangement links TRBV5-4 to TRBJ1-2; 10 bases match TRBD1. V was pared by 4 bases and J by 2 bases, with 5 bases of the junction left unmatched. From germline, CDR1 is SGHNT and CDR2 YYREEE (reference sequence). The CDR3 sequence is 15 residues long. The CDR3 coding sequence is TGTGCCAGCAGCCCGAGGACAGGGGGGAACTATGGCTACACCTTC. This codes for CASSPRTGGNYGYTF.

The CDR3 sequence is CATVAGSSPLHF. The CDR3 nucleotides read TGTGCCACCGTGGCGGGGAGTTCACCCCTCCACTTT. This chain joins TRBV6-5 and TRBJ1-6; D is undetermined. V was shortened by 10 bases and J by 9 bases, with 13 bases between the two germline ends. The germline CDR1 and CDR2 sequences are MNHEY and SVGAGI. The CDR3 has 12 amino acids.

This chain connects TRBV12-1 to TRBJ1-6; the tabulated D call, TRBD1, remains unverified against the DNA. TRBV12-1 is reported as a pseudogene. This CDR3 has 16 residues. DNA of the CDR3: TGTGCCAGCAGCTTTGCGAGGGGACAAACAAATTCACCCCTCCACTTT. Translation: CASSFARGQTNSPLHF.

The CDR3 sequence is CAISEVTGGSEQYF. The CDR3 nucleotides are TGTGCCATCAGTGAGGTGACAGGGGGCTCCGAGCAGTACTTC. V is TRBV10-3 and J is TRBJ2-7; 10 bases are a match to TRBD1. CDR3 length: 14 amino acids. The germline V gene has CDR1 ENHRY and CDR2 SYGVKD. Losses at the gene ends were 2 bases for V and 6 bases for J; bases not matched to a gene: 4.

The table lists this clone with a count of one. The chain has TRBV9 and TRBJ1-1, with unresolved D. CDR1 is SGDLS and CDR2 is YYNGEE in the germline V gene. Trimming left V 3 bases short and J 8 bases short, with 8 bases between. The CDR3 is 11 amino acids. In DNA form, the CDR3 reads TGTGCCAGCAGCGCCGAGGAGGAAGCTTTCTTT. As protein: CASSAEEEAFF.

This chain uses TRBV7-9 with TRBJ1-2, with 10 bases identical to TRBD1. Germline V gene lookup returns CDR1 SEHNR and CDR2 FQNEAQ (reference sequence). With V trimmed by 4 bases and J by 6 bases, 5 bases remained unmatched. The CDR3 spans 14 residues. CDR3 loop: CASSSTDRGDGYTF. As DNA, the CDR3 is TGTGCCAGCAGCTCGACGGACAGGGGGGATGGCTACACCTTC.

The chain joins TRBV2 to TRBJ2-4; TRBD2 aligns across 9 bases. J lost 9 bases, V lost 8 bases, and 5 bases had no gene match. The CDR3 has 12 amino acids. The germline CDR1 and CDR2 sequences are SNHLY and FYNNEI. Here the CDR3 reads CASLGLAGIQYF. The CDR3 DNA sequence: TGTGCCAGCTTGGGACTAGCCGGCATTCAGTACTTC.

The rearrangement links TRBV2 to TRBJ2-6, with D maybe TRBD1 (6 bases). Per germline, CDR1 SNHLY and CDR2 FYNNEI. The CDR3 is 15 amino acids. With 1 base removed from V and 3 bases from J, the gap between germline ends came to 7 bases. The CDR3, as DNA: TGTGCCAGCAGTGAAGACAGGGTTGGGGCCAACGTCCTGACTTTC. Translating it yields CASSEDRVGANVLTF.

The rearrangement uses TRBV7-7 and TRBJ1-4; a weak D match, TRBD1 (5 bases). Germline-derived CDR1 and CDR2 are SSHAT and FNYEAQ (reference sequence). The V gene lost 1 base and the J gene lost 8 bases, with 11 bases spanning the gap. The CDR3 is made up of 14 amino acids. The CDR3 is CASSLGHKGEKLFF. Written as DNA, the CDR3 is TGTGCCAGCAGCTTAGGCCATAAGGGGGAAAAACTGTTTTTT.

V usage is TRBV6-4 and J usage is TRBJ2-2; 10 nucleotides align to TRBD1. Germline V gene sequence: CDR1 MRHNA, CDR2 SNTAGT. J lost 7 bases, V lost 2 bases, and 13 bases had no gene match. CDR3 length equals 18 residues. Here the CDR3 DNA reads TGTGCCAGCAGTGACCAACCCACGGGACAGGGGATTAGCGGGGAGCTGTTTTTT. It translates to CASSDQPTGQGISGELFF.

V is TRBV11-2 and J is TRBJ2-5, with 11 bases matching TRBD1. V gave up 4 bases and J gave up 4 bases; unmatched junction bases: 8. Germline CDR1 is SGHAT and CDR2 is FQNNGV. The CDR3 consists of 16 residues. CDR3 DNA sequence: TGTGCCAGCAGCTCTAGCCCCGGGACAGGGGGAGAGACCCAGTACTTC. It is translated as CASSSSPGTGGETQYF. Filled out from reference TRBV11-2 and TRBJ2-5, the complete variable domain reads EAGVAQSPRYKIIEKRQSVAFWCNPISGHATLYWYQQILGQGPKLLIQFQNNGVVDDSQLPKDRFSAERLKGVDSTLKIQPAKLEDSAVYLCASSSSPGTGGETQYFGPGTRLLVL.

The gene calls are TRBV30 and TRBJ1-2; a weak D match, TRBD1 (6 bases). The germline V gene has CDR1 GTSNPN and CDR2 SVGIG (reference sequence). The CDR3 spans 13 residues. Deletions cut 7 bases from V and 4 bases from J, with 16 bases between. The DNA for the CDR3 is TGTGCCTTCCCGCAGGGGAGTAGCTATGGCTACACCTTC. Translation gives CAFPQGSSYGYTF.

Here the CDR3 DNA reads TGCGCCAGCAGCTTGGAGGGCAGGGTGAACACTGAAGCTTTCTTT. Protein product: CASSLEGRVNTEAFF. The rearrangement links TRBV5-1 to TRBJ1-1, with D possibly being TRBD1 (5 bases). Trimming shortened V by 0 bases and J by 0 bases, and 9 bases separated the two germline ends. Germline CDR1 is SGHRS and CDR2 is YFSETQ. The length of the CDR3 is 15 residues.